This T cell receptor beta chain came from a study of T-cell reconstitution after alpha-beta-depleted transplantation in children. Study-level findings and limits: In patients about two months after transplant, alpha-beta T cells reportedly arose from several hundred expanded graft clones.

Trimming pared 0 bases from V and 4 bases from J, leaving 13 bases between. This CDR3 has 15 residues. Germline-derived CDR1 and CDR2 are SGDLS and YYNGEE. This sample's TCRbeta library carried unique molecular identifier barcodes. TCRdb processed the PCR reads anew with MiXCR; each CDR3 protein has one entry. The sample includes around 500,000 distinct CDR3 sequences, more than 20% seen only once; the top ten take roughly 14%. This clonotype has only a few counts. Its target is not known. The sample here was PBMCs, mostly from graft donor cells, taken 360 days after TCRalphabeta/CD19-depleted stem cell transplant. This rearrangement joins TRBV9 to TRBJ1-2; D is undetermined. This TCR was recovered from a boy less than two years old who had a stem cell transplant for acute myeloid leukemia, so the T cells may come from the graft donor. CDR3: CASSVESLSSYGYTF. DNA of the CDR3: TGTGCCAGCAGCGTAGAGAGCTTGTCCAGCTATGGCTACACCTTC.